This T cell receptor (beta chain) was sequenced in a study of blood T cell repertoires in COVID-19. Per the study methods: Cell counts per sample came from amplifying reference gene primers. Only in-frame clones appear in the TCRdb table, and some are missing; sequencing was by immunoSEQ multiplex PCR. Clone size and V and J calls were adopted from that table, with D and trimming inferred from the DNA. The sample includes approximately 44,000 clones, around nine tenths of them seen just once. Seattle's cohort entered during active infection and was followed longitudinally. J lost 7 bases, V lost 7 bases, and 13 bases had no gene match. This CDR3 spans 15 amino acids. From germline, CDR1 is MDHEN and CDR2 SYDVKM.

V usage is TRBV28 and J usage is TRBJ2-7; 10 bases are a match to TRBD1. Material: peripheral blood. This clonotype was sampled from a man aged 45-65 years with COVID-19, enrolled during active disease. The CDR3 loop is CASNLRTGGSKEQYF. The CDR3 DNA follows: TGTGCCAGCAATCTTCGGACAGGGGGGTCGAAAGAGCAGTACTTC.